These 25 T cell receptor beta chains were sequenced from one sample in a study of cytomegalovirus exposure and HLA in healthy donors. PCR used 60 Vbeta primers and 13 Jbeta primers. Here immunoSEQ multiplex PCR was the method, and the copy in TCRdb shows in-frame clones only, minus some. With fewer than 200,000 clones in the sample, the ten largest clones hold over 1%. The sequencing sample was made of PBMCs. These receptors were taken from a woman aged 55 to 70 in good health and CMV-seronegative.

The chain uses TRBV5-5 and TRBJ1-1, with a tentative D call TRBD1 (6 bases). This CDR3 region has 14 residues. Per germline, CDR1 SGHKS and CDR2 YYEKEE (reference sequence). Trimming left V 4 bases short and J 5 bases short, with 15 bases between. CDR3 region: CASSPGGRRTEAFF. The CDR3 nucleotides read TGTGCCAGCAGCCCGGGGGGGCGCCGGACTGAAGCTTTCTTT.

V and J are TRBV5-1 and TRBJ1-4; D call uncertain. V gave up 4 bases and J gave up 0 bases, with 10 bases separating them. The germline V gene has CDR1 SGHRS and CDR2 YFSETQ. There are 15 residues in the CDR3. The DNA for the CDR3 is TGCGCCAGCAGCATAACAAGTTCAACTAATGAAAAACTGTTTTTT. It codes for CASSITSSTNEKLFF.

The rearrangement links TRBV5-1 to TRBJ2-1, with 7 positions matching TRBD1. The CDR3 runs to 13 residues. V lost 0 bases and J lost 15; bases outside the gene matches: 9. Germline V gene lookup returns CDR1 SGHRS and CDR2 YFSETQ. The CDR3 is CASSLGDRAKVFF. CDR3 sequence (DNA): TGCGCCAGCAGCTTGGGAGACAGGGCCAAGGTGTTCTTC.

Written as DNA, the CDR3 is TGTGCCACCCACATACAGGGCACCTACAATGAGCAGTTCTTC. It codes for CATHIQGTYNEQFF. The chain has TRBV28 and TRBJ2-1; D might be TRBD1 (6 bases). CDR1 and CDR2 from the germline V gene are MDHEN and SYDVKM. V lost 10 bases and J lost 2, with 15 bases in between. The CDR3 has 14 amino acids.

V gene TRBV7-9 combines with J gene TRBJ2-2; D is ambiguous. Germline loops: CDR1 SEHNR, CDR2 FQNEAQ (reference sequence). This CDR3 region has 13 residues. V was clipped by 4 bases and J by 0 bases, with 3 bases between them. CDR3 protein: CASSSTNTGELFF. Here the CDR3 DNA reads TGTGCCAGCAGCTCAACGAACACCGGGGAGCTGTTTTTT.

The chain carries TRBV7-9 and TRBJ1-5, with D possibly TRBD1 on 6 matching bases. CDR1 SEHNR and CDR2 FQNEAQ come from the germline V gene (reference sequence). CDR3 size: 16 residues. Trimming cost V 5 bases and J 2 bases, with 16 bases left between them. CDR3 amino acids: CASSLKGERGNQPQHF. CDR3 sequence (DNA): TGTGCCAGCAGCCTAAAGGGGGAACGGGGCAATCAGCCCCAGCATTTT.

The CDR3 spells CASSFLGLGNEQFF. The CDR3 DNA is TGCGCCAGCAGCTTCCTCGGCCTAGGCAATGAGCAGTTCTTC. The chain is built from TRBV5-1 and TRBJ2-1; the D is unclear. The V gene's germline CDR1 is SGHRS and CDR2 YFSETQ. Trimming cost V 2 bases and J 6 bases, with 12 bases left between them. The CDR3 consists of 14 residues.

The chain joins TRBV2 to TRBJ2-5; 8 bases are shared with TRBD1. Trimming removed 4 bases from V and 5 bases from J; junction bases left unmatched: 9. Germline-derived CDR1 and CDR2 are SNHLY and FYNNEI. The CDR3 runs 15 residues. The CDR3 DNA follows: TGTGCCAGCAGTGGGGGGGCAGGGGGCCTCGAGACCCAGTACTTC. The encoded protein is CASSGGAGGLETQYF.

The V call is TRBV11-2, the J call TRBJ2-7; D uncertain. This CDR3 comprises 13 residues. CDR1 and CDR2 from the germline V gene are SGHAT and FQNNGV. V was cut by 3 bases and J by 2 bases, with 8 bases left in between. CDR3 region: CASSFNGAYEQYF. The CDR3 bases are TGTGCCAGCAGCTTCAACGGTGCCTACGAGCAGTACTTC.

This CDR3 is CASSFPRAWTEAFF. The CDR3 bases are TGTGCCAGCAGCTTCCCCAGGGCTTGGACTGAAGCTTTCTTT. The J gene is TRBJ1-1, the V gene TRBV7-9; TRBD1 is a possible D gene (5 bases). Trimming took off 3 bases at V and 5 bases at J, with 13 bases between the two ends. The length of the CDR3 is 14 residues. Germline lookup yields CDR1 SEHNR and CDR2 FQNEAQ (reference sequence).

The CDR3, as DNA: TGTGCCAGCAGTTTAGTGTCAGACACCGGGGAGCTGTTTTTT. This codes for CASSLVSDTGELFF. The chain carries TRBV27 and TRBJ2-2; D unclear. This CDR3 has 14 amino acids. CDR1 and CDR2 (germline): MNHEY, SMNVEV (reference sequence). Trimming cost V 2 bases and J 3 bases, with 7 bases left between them.

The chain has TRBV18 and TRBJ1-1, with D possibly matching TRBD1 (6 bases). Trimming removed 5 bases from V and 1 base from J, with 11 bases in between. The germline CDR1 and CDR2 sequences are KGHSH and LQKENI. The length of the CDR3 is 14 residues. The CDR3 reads CASSSLDRNTEAFF. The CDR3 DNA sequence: TGTGCCAGCTCATCTCTGGACAGGAACACTGAAGCTTTCTTT.

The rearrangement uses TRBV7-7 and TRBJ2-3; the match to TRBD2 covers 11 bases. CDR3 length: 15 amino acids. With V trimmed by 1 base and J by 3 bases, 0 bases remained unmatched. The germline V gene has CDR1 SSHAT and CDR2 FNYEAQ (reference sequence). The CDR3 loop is CASSLGLAGTDTQYF. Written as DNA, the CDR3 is TGTGCCAGCAGCTTAGGACTAGCGGGGACAGATACGCAGTATTTT.

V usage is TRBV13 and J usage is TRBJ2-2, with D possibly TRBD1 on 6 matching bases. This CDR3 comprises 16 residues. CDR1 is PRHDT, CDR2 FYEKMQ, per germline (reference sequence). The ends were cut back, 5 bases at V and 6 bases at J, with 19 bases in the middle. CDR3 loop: CASSPQGDPTSGELFF. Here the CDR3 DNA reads TGTGCCAGCAGCCCACAGGGCGACCCGACATCCGGGGAGCTGTTTTTT.

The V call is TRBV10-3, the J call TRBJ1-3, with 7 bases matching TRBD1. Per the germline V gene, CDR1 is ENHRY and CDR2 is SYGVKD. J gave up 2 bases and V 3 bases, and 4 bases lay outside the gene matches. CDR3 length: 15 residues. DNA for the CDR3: TGTGCCATCAGTGATTCTGACAGGGCTGGAAACACCATATATTTT. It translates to CAISDSDRAGNTIYF.

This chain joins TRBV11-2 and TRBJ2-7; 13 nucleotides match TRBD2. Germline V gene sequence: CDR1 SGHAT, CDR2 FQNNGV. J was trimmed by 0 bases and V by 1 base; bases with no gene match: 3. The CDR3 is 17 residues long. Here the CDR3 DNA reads TGTGCCAGCAGCTTAGGCACTAGCGGGAGGGCCTCCTACGAGCAGTACTTC. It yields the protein CASSLGTSGRASYEQYF.

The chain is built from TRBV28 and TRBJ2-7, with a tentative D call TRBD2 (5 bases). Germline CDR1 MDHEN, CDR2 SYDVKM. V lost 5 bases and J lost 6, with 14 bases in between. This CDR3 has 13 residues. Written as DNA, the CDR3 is TGTGCCAGCAGTCACCCCACGGGGTTCGAGCAGTACTTC. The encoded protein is CASSHPTGFEQYF.

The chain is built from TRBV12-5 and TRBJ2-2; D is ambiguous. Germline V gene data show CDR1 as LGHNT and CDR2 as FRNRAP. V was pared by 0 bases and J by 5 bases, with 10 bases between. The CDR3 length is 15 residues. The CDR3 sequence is CASGLVPRSTGELFF. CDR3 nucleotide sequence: TGTGCTAGTGGTTTGGTACCCCGGAGTACCGGGGAGCTGTTTTTT.

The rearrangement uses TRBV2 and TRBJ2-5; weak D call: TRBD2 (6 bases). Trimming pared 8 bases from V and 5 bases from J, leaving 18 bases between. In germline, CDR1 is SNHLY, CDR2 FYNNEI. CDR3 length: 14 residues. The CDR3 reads CASHFGGWEETQYF. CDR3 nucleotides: TGTGCCAGCCACTTCGGGGGTTGGGAGGAGACCCAGTACTTC.

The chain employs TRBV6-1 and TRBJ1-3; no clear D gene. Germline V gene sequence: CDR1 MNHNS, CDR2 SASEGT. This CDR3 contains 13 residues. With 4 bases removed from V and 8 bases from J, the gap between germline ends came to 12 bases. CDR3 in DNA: TGTGCCAGCAGTGTTTCCCCTCGTGACACCATATATTTT. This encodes CASSVSPRDTIYF.

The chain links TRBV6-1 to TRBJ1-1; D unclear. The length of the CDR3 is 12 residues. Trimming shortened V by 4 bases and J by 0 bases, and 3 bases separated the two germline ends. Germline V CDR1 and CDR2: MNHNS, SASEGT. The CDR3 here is CASSAVNTEAFF. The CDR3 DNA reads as TGTGCCAGCAGTGCTGTGAACACTGAAGCTTTCTTT.

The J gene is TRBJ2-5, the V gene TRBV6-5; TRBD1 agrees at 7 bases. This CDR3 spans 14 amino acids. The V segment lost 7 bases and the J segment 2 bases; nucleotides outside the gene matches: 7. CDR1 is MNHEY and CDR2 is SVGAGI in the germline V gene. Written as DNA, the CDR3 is TGTGCCAGCAAAGCCGGGACAGATCAAGAGACCCAGTACTTC. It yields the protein CASKAGTDQETQYF.

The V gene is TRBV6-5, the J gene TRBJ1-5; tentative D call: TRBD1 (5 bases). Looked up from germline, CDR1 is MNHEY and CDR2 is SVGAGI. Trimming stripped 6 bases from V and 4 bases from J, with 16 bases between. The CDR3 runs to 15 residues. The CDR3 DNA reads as TGTGCCAGCAGCCGGTATGTGGGGCTTAATCAGCCCCAGCATTTT. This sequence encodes CASSRYVGLNQPQHF.

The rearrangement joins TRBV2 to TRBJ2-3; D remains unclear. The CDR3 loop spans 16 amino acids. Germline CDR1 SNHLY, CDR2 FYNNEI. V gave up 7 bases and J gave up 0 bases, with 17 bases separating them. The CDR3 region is CASTAQLGPSTDTQYF. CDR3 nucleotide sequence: TGTGCCAGCACAGCCCAACTGGGCCCTAGCACAGATACGCAGTATTTT. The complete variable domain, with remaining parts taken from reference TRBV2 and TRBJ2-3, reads EPEVTQTPSHQVTQMGQEVILRCVPISNHLYFYWYRQILGQKVEFLVSFYNNEISEKSEIFDDQFSVERPDGSNFTLKIRSTKLEDSAMYFCASTAQLGPSTDTQYFGPGTRLTVL.

CDR3 sequence: CASGGRATEAFF. The CDR3, as DNA: TGTGCCAGCGGGGGCAGGGCCACTGAAGCTTTCTTT. The genes are TRBV7-9 and TRBJ1-1, with D possibly TRBD1 on 6 matching bases. Germline V CDR1 and CDR2: SEHNR, FQNEAQ (reference sequence). CDR3 length: 12 residues. With 8 bases removed from V and 4 bases from J, the gap between germline ends came to 11 bases.